The clone carrying this T cell receptor (beta chain) was counted at least ten times. This sample is drawn from a study of T-cell memory formation after mild COVID-19. Study-level background: Clusters were largely donor specific.

Amplification by 5'RACE using constant-segment primers produced TCR alpha and TCR beta cDNA libraries that carried sample barcodes and UMIs. TCRdb re-called the 5' RACE reads with MiXCR, one entry per CDR3 protein. This sample has 35,000 to 40,000 distinct CDR3 sequences, with 6% to 7.5% found just once. The length of the CDR3 is 15 residues. The germline V gene encodes CDR1 MDHEN and CDR2 SYDVKM. The V segment lost 5 bases and the J segment 1 base; nucleotides outside the gene matches: 4. Sequenced material: PBMCs or a T cell subset sorted from them (not recorded which). J is TRBJ2-2 and V is TRBV28, with 7 bases fitting TRBD1. This TCR was sampled from an adult who had mild COVID-19 (a few samples of this study predate the infection). Cell type and time point are not known. CDR3: CASSPQGRNTGELFF. The CDR3 bases are TGTGCCAGCAGTCCACAGGGGAGGAACACCGGGGAGCTGTTTTTT.